This TCR beta chain was identified during a study of CD8 T cells in Susac syndrome. The CD8+ and CD4+ T cells were isolated magnetically using a negative isolation approach, whereas the TEMRA cells were enriched by FACS. The CDR3 loop spans 15 amino acids. In germline, CDR1 is SEHNR, CDR2 FQNEAQ (reference sequence). V lost 5 bases to trimming and J lost 8 bases, with 21 bases between them. Random hexamers served to reverse transcribe about 0.5 to 1 ug RNA. TCR beta CDR3 was amplified by immunoSEQ covering 54 Vbeta and 13 Jbeta. MiXCR, applied by TCRdb to the immunoSEQ multiplex PCR reads, yields one record per CDR3 protein. The sample lists 100,000 to 150,000 distinct CDR3 sequences; 80% to 95% were seen once.

This receptor was identified in a human donor with multiple sclerosis. The sequenced sample consisted of CD8+ T cells from PBMCs. V usage is TRBV7-9 and J usage is TRBJ1-2; D is possibly TRBD1 (6 bases). This CDR3 is CASSPPWGGASGYTF. CDR3 nucleotide sequence: TGTGCCAGCAGCCCACCTTGGGGGGGCGCGAGCGGCTACACCTTC.